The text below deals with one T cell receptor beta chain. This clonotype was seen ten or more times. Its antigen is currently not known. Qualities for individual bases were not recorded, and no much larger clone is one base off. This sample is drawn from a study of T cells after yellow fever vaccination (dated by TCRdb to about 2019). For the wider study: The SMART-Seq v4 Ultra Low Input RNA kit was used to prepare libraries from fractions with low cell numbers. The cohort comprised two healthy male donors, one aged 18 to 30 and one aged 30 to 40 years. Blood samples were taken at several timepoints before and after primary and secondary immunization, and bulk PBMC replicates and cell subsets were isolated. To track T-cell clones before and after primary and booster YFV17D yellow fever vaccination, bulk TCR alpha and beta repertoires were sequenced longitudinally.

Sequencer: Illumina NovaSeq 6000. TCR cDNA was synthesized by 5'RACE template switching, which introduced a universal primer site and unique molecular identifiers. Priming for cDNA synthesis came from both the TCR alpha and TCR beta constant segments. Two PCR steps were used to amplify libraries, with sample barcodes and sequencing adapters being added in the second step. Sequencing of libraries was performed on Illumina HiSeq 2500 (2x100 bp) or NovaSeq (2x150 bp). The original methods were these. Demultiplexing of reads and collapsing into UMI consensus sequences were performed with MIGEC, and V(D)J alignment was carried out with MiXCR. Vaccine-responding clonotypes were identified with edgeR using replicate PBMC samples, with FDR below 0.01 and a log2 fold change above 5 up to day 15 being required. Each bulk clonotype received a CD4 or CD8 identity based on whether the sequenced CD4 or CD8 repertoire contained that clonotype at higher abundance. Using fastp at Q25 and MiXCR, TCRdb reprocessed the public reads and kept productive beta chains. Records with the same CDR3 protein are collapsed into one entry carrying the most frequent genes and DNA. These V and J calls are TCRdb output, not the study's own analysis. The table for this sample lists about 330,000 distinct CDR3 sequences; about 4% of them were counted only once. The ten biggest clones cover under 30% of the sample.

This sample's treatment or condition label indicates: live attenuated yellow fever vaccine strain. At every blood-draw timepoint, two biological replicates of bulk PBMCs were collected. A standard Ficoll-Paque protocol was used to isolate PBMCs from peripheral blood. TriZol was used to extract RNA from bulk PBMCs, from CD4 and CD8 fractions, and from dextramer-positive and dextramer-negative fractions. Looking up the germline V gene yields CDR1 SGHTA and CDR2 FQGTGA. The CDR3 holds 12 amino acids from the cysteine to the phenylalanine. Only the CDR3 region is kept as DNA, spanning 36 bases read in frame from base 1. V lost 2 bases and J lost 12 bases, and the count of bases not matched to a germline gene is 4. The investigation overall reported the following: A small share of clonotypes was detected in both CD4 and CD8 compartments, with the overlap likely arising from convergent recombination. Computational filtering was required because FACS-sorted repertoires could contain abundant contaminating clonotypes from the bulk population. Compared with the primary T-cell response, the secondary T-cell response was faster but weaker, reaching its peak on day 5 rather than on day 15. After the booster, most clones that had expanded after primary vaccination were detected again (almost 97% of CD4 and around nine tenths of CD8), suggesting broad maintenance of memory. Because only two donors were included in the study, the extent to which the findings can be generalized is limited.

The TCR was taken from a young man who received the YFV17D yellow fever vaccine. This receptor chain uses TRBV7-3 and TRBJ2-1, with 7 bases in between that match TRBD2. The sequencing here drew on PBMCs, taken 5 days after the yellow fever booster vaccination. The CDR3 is CASSLVPGGQFF. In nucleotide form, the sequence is TGTGCCAGCAGCTTAGTCCCGGGGGGGCAGTTCTTC. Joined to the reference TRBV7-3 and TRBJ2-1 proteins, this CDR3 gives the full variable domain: GAGVSQTPSNKVTEKGKYVELRCDPISGHTALYWYRQSLGQGPEFLIYFQGTGAADDSGLPNDRFFAVRPEGSVSTLKIQRTERGDSAVYLCASSLVPGGQFFGPGTRLTVL.